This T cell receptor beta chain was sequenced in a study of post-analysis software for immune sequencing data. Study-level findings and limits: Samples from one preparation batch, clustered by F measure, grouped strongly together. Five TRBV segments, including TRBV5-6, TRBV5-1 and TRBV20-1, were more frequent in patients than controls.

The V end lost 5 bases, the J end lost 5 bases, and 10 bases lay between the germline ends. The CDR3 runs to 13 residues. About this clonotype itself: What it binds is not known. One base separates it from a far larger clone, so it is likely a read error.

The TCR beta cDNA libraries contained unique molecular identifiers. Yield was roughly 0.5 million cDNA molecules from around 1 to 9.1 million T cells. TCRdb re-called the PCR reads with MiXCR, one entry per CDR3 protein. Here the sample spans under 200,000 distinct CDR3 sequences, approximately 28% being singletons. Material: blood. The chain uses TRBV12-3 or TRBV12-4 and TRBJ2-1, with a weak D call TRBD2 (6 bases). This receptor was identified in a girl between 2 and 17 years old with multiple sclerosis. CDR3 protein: CASSRGSHNEQFF. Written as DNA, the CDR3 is TGTGCCAGCAGTCGGGGGTCCCACAATGAGCAGTTCTTC.